These 7 T cell receptor beta chains came from one sample sequenced in a study of T cell repertoires in cytomegalovirus infection (dated by TCRdb to between 2017 and 2020). Read against the paper, the sample's treatment or condition label means: in vitro stimulation with specific CMV peptide epitopes to enrich CMV-specific T cells. No antigen has been assigned to these receptors. Sequenced on an Illumina HiSeq 1500. The public reads were reprocessed in TCRdb via fastp at Q25 and MiXCR, keeping in-frame beta chains. Entries that share a CDR3 protein sequence are merged under the most common genes and DNA. The sample data list 900,000 to 950,000 distinct CDR3 sequences, and roughly 30% of these were observed just once. About an eighth of the sample goes to the ten largest clones. The specimen comprised cultured CD8+ T cells from PBMCs, sampled from culture after CMV antigen stimulation. All receptors come from a human donor in good health (CMV status not recorded). Some clones in this sample may be carry-over from other donors' samples.

In the case of this clonotype: A much larger clonotype is one base distant, so this may be a read error. The genes are TRBV4-3 and TRBJ1-6, with D possibly TRBD1 on 5 matching bases. This CDR3 contains 12 residues. Germline-derived CDR1 and CDR2 are LGHNA and YSLEER. The CDR3 protein is CTSSQVGPPLHF. For the CDR3, the DNA is TGCACCAGCAGCCAAGTGGGACCCCCCCTCCACTTT.

The rearrangement links TRBV6-5 to TRBJ2-7, with 13 bases lining up with TRBD2. The V and J ends lost 5 bases and 2 bases, in that order; junction bases with no gene match: 9. CDR3 length equals 17 residues. The germline gives CDR1 MNHEY, CDR2 SVGAGI. This chain's CDR3 is CASSGRKTSGGTYEQYF. The CDR3 DNA reads TGTGCCAGCAGTGGTAGGAAGACTAGCGGGGGGACCTACGAGCAGTACTTC.

This clonotype has a single count. The chain links TRBV12-3 or TRBV12-4 to TRBJ1-2; D is uncertain. V shed 4 bases and J shed 4 bases, with 10 bases lying between them. The CDR3 sequence is 13 residues long. CDR3: CASSSPGTYGYTF. DNA for the CDR3: TGTGCCAGCAGTTCCCCGGGAACCTATGGCTACACCTTC.

J is TRBJ2-3 and V is TRBV4-1; D call uncertain. CDR1 and CDR2 (germline): MGHRA, YSYEKL. Trimming left V 0 bases short and J 6 bases short, with 10 bases between. CDR3 length: 14 residues. This chain's CDR3 is CASSQESTQDTQYF. CDR3 coding DNA: TGCGCCAGCAGCCAAGAATCAACTCAGGATACGCAGTATTTT.

This clonotype was detected a few times. The chain has TRBV7-9 and TRBJ1-2; 9 bases are shared with TRBD1. Germline CDR1 is SEHNR and CDR2 is FQNEAQ (reference sequence). V gave up 1 base and J gave up 4 bases; unmatched junction bases: 7. This CDR3 comprises 16 residues. The CDR3: CASSLDRGPGSYGYTF. In DNA form, the CDR3 reads TGTGCCAGCAGCTTAGACAGGGGGCCTGGTAGCTATGGCTACACCTTC.

This clonotype was detected a few times. The chain couples TRBV6-1 to TRBJ2-1; 9 nucleotides match TRBD1. Germline CDR1 and CDR2: MNHNS and SASEGT. J gave up 0 bases and V 5 bases, and 5 bases lay outside the gene matches. The CDR3 covers 16 residues. The CDR3 DNA reads TGTGCCAGCAGTTCCCGACAGGGGGGCTCCTACAATGAGCAGTTCTTC. This codes for CASSSRQGGSYNEQFF.

The V call is TRBV7-8, the J call TRBJ2-2; TRBD2 is a possible D gene (6 bases). Trimming pared 2 bases from V and 5 bases from J, leaving 15 bases between. This CDR3 contains 16 residues. Germline V gene sequence: CDR1 SGHVS, CDR2 FQNEAQ. The CDR3 spells CASSLPRGLGTGELFF. The CDR3 nucleotides read TGTGCCAGCAGCTTACCGCGGGGCCTCGGGACCGGGGAGCTGTTTTTT.